A selection of T cell receptor beta chains follows, all from one sample in a study of cytomegalovirus exposure and HLA in healthy donors. Assay used: immunoSEQ multiplex PCR; TCRdb lists only in-frame clones, some missing. This sample yields a few hundred thousand clones, of which more than 80% are seen a single time; roughly 3.1% belongs to the top ten. Sequenced material: PBMCs. The receptors were gathered from a man aged 25 to 40 in good health and CMV-seronegative. Each CDR3 is given with its conserved first and last residue. The D gene is left open where the match is weak. A clone size is listed for some rows: how often the clone was seen (once, few, many), or a class if it is expanded.

J: TRBJ2-5
D: NA
V: TRBV4-3
size: NA
CDR3: CASSQEAGDETQYF
DNA: TGCGCCAGCAGCCAAGAGGCAGGGGACGAGACCCAGTACTTC

J: TRBJ2-7
D: NA
V: TRBV6-4
size: NA
CDR3: CASSDGPKQYF
DNA: TGTGCCAGCAGTGACGGGCCAAAGCAGTACTTC

J: TRBJ1-2
D: TRBD1
V: TRBV6-1
size: NA
CDR3: CASSELQGAYTF
DNA: TGTGCCAGCAGTGAATTACAGGGGGCCTACACCTTC

J: TRBJ1-1
D: NA
V: TRBV21-1
size: NA
CDR3: CDRDRLEVNTEAFF
DNA: TGTGATAGGGACAGGTTGGAAGTGAACACTGAAGCTTTCTTT

J: TRBJ1-4
D: NA
V: TRBV5-1
size: NA
CDR3: CASSLRQNEKLFF
DNA: TGCGCCAGCAGCCTGAGACAGAATGAAAAACTGTTTTTT

J: TRBJ1-6
D: NA
V: TRBV9
size: NA
CDR3: CASSPRWGDSSPLHF
DNA: TGTGCCAGCAGCCCTCGCTGGGGGGATTCTTCACCCCTCCACTTT

J: TRBJ2-2
D: NA
V: TRBV5-1
size: NA
CDR3: CASSLAGSITGELFF
DNA: TGCGCCAGCAGCTTGGCGGGGTCGATCACCGGGGAGCTGTTTTTT

J: TRBJ2-4
D: NA
V: TRBV9
size: NA
CDR3: CASSTGLTKNIQYF
DNA: TGTGCCAGCAGTACAGGGCTTACCAAAAACATTCAGTACTTC

J: TRBJ2-1
D: TRBD2
V: TRBV7-6
size: few
CDR3: CASSSKRLAGGNEQFF
DNA: TGTGCCAGCAGCTCCAAAAGACTAGCGGGGGGGAATGAGCAGTTCTTC

J: TRBJ1-3
D: NA
V: TRBV28
size: NA
CDR3: CASSPQQDRSGNTIYF
DNA: TGTGCCAGCAGTCCGCAACAGGACCGCTCTGGAAACACCATATATTTT

J: TRBJ1-2
D: NA
V: TRBV10-2
size: NA
CDR3: CASSESRSGYTF
DNA: TGCGCCAGCAGTGAGTCGCGTTCCGGCTACACCTTC

J: TRBJ1-1
D: NA
V: TRBV19
size: few
CDR3: CASSIDPTRTAEAFF
DNA: TGTGCCAGTAGTATAGACCCCACGCGAACAGCTGAAGCTTTCTTT

J: TRBJ2-3
D: NA
V: TRBV7-6
size: NA
CDR3: CASSLAGGADTQYF
DNA: TGTGCCAGCAGCTTAGCGGGGGGAGCAGATACGCAGTATTTT

J: TRBJ1-2
D: NA
V: TRBV27
size: NA
CDR3: CASRGGYGYTF
DNA: TGTGCCAGCAGAGGCGGCTATGGCTACACCTTC

J: TRBJ2-7
D: NA
V: TRBV6-5
size: once
CDR3: CASRARAHSYEQYF
DNA: TGTGCCAGCAGGGCGCGGGCCCACTCCTACGAGCAGTACTTC

J: TRBJ1-5
D: TRBD1
V: TRBV6-1
size: NA
CDR3: CASSETGTGNGGSNQPQHF
DNA: TGTGCCAGCAGTGAAACCGGGACAGGTAACGGTGGTAGCAATCAGCCCCAGCATTTT

J: TRBJ2-7
D: NA
V: TRBV5-1
size: NA
CDR3: CASSVDSSSYEQYF
DNA: TGCGCCAGCAGCGTTGACTCGAGCTCCTACGAGCAGTACTTC

J: TRBJ1-2
D: NA
V: TRBV4-1
size: NA
CDR3: CASSQKPPEGFRSGYTF
DNA: TGCGCCAGCAGCCAAAAACCGCCAGAAGGTTTTCGGAGTGGCTACACCTTC

J: TRBJ1-1
D: NA
V: TRBV5-6
size: few
CDR3: CASSLSPVTHEAFF
DNA: TGTGCCAGCAGCTTGTCACCGGTAACTCATGAAGCTTTCTTT

J: TRBJ2-1
D: TRBD2
V: TRBV28
size: NA
CDR3: CASSLLAGGLRNEQFF
DNA: TGTGCCAGCAGTTTACTAGCGGGGGGGCTTAGGAATGAGCAGTTCTTC

J: TRBJ2-1
D: TRBD2
V: TRBV6-5
size: NA
CDR3: CAVRTSAGNEQFF
DNA: TGTGCCGTCCGGACTAGCGCTGGCAATGAGCAGTTCTTC

J: TRBJ2-1
D: NA
V: TRBV9
size: NA
CDR3: CASSAEKGGTYNEQFF
DNA: TGTGCCAGCAGCGCCGAGAAGGGGGGGACCTACAATGAGCAGTTCTTC

J: TRBJ1-1
D: TRBD1
V: TRBV6-5
size: NA
CDR3: CASSYSTGVTEAFF
DNA: TGTGCCAGCAGTTACTCGACAGGGGTGACTGAAGCTTTCTTT

J: TRBJ1-2
D: TRBD1
V: TRBV7-9
size: NA
CDR3: CASSPRQGYGYTF
DNA: TGTGCCAGCAGCCCGCGACAGGGTTATGGCTACACCTTC

J: TRBJ1-3
D: NA
V: TRBV28
size: NA
CDR3: CASSLLATNTIYF
DNA: TGTGCCAGCAGTTTATTGGCCACGAACACCATATATTTT

J: TRBJ2-3
D: NA
V: TRBV2
size: NA
CDR3: CASSDRDLPTDTQYF
DNA: TGTGCCAGCAGTGATCGGGACTTGCCCACAGATACGCAGTATTTT

J: TRBJ1-1
D: NA
V: TRBV5-6
size: NA
CDR3: CASSSTLNTEAFF
DNA: TGTGCCAGCAGCTCGACTTTGAACACTGAAGCTTTCTTT

J: TRBJ2-5
D: NA
V: TRBV11-3
size: once
CDR3: CASSLGTVETQYF
DNA: TGTGCCAGCAGCTTAGGGACTGTAGAGACCCAGTACTTC

J: TRBJ2-2
D: NA
V: TRBV7-2
size: NA
CDR3: CASSAGNTGELFF
DNA: TGTGCCAGCAGCGCGGGAAACACCGGGGAGCTGTTTTTT

J: TRBJ1-1
D: NA
V: TRBV2
size: NA
CDR3: CASTPNRNTEAFF
DNA: TGTGCCAGCACGCCAAACAGGAACACTGAAGCTTTCTTT

J: TRBJ1-2
D: NA
V: TRBV19
size: NA
CDR3: CASSSNGYGYTF
DNA: TGTGCCAGTAGTAGTAACGGGTATGGCTACACCTTC

J: TRBJ1-1
D: NA
V: TRBV28
size: NA
CDR3: CASRERYTEAFF
DNA: TGTGCCAGCAGGGAGAGGTACACTGAAGCTTTCTTT

J: TRBJ2-2
D: TRBD1
V: TRBV29-1
size: NA
CDR3: CSGAVTGGHTGELFF
DNA: TGCAGCGGGGCTGTGACAGGGGGACACACCGGGGAGCTGTTTTTT

J: TRBJ2-7
D: TRBD2
V: TRBV7-9
size: NA
CDR3: CASSLVVAGAHEQYF
DNA: TGTGCCAGCAGCTTAGTGGTAGCGGGGGCCCACGAGCAGTACTTC